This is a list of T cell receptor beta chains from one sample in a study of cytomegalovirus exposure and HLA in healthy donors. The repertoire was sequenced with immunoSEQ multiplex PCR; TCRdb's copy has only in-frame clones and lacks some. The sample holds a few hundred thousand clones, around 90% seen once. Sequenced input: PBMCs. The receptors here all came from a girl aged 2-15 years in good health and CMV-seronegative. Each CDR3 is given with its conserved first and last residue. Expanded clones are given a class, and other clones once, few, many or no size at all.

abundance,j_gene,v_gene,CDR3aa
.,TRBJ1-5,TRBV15,CATSRDRGDQPQHF
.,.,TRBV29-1,CSVVGRGSYEQYF
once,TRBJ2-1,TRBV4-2,CASSQDRGLAGDLVGYNEQFF
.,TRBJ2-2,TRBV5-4,CASSLGLDTGELFF
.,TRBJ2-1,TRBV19,CASSLSGERKEQFF
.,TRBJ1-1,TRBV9,CASSDDRGSTEAFF
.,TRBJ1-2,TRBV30,CAWRGTAVGYGYTF
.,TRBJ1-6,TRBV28,CASTNAGAGDNSPLHF
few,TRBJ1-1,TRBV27,CASSLSQGTPRTEAFF
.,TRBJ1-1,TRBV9,CASSVGAGMGTEAFF
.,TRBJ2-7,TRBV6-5,CASSRTSPSYEQYF
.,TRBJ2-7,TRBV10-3,CAISGEGDYEQYF
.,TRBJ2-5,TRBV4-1,CASSQPGQGRETQYF
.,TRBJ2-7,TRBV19,CASSIGDDRGLYEQYF
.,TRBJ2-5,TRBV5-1,CASSLGDRGETQYF
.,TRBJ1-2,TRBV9,CASSAEDGYTF
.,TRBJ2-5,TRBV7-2,CASRGGGARETQYF
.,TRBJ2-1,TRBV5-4,CASSPTGSAEQFF
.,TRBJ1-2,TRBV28,CASSPGGRTNYGYTF
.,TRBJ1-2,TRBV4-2,CASSQEVFVESYGYTF
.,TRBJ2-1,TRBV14,CASSKTRGHEQFF
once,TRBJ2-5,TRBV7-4,CASSCYGGVAGAGETQYF
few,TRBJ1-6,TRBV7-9,CASSQPGQNSPLHF
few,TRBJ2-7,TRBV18,CASSLDERAGTF
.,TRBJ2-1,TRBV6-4,CASSAQPGTSGNEQFF
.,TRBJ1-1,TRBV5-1,CASSLGDRPIEAFF
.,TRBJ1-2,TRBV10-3,CAIRDGTGQYYGYTF
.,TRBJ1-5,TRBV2,CASSQGQGTNQPQHF
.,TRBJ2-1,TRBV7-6,CASSLGGIGFLEQFF
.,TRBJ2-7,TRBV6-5,CASSIGTYSPYEQYF
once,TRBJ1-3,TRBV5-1,CASSHGQGGSTIYF
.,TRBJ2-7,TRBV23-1,CASSSRAGSYCDEQYF
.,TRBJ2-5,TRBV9,CASSTGLAGLNQETQYF
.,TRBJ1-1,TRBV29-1,CSVRRGGTEAFF
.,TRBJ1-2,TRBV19,CASRTDGGQIPFYGYTF
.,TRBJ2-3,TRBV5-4,CASTRGILDTQYF
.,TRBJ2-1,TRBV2,CARGSTSDEQFF
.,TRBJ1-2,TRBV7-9,CASSRDRGYGYTF
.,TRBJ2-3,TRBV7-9,CASSPTSGSTTQYF
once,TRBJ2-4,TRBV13,CASSAGPAKNIQYF
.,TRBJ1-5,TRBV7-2,CASSFKTGLQPQHF
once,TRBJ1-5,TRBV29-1,CSVGGLGPNQPQHF
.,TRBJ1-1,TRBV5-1,CASSLSAQREEAFF
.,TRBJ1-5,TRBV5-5,CASSPISYSNQPQHF
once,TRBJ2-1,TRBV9,CASSPPRGSYNEQFF
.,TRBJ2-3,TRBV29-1,CSVELFGGGIFTDTQYF
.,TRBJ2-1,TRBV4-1,CASSKGQGGYNEQFF
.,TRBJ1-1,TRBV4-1,CASSQEWGAGTGGQYTEAFF
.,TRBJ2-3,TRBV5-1,CASSLGLAGGPDTQYF
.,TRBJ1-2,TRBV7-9,CASSPLERAGGYTF